This T cell receptor beta chain was sequenced during a study of blood T cell repertoires in COVID-19. Study summary: The origin of the acute and convalescent COVID-19 samples was the United States, Italy and Spain. Sample material is recorded as cDNA or gDNA derived from T cells, B-cell-depleted T cells, or PBMCs.

Original handling: From reference gene primer amplification, estimates of nucleated cell counts were derived. Sequencing was performed with immunoSEQ multiplex PCR; in TCRdb, only in-frame clones are kept and a portion is missing. That table supplies the V and J calls and clone size; D and trimming were determined from the DNA. The sample consists of roughly 280,000 clones, 80% to 85% of them appearing once. The table lists this clone with a few counts. Trimming removed 5 bases from V and 1 base from J, with 17 bases in between. Germline V gene lookup returns CDR1 LNHDA and CDR2 SQIVND (reference sequence). This CDR3 has 16 residues.

V gene TRBV19 combines with J gene TRBJ1-2, with D uncertain. This TCR came from a man aged 55 to 69 with acute or convalescent COVID-19. The material sequenced was peripheral blood. The CDR3 coding sequence is TGTGCCAGTAGTCCCCTTATCTTCCGGGATAACTATGGCTACACCTTC. It encodes CASSPLIFRDNYGYTF.